This T cell receptor beta chain was observed in a study of blood T cell repertoires in COVID-19. Study context: The analysed material was cDNA or gDNA that came from T cells, B-cell-depleted T cells, or PBMCs.

Participant ages covered about 18 to 95 years across around 25 US areas. Which cohort a participant joined came from the clinical history participants gave. Cohort 3 recovery required two negative PCRs, clearance, or symptom resolution. In the case of this clone: The same CDR3 is also encoded by other DNA sequences in this sample.

Here immunoSEQ multiplex PCR was the method, and the copy in TCRdb shows in-frame clones only, minus some. The sample holds 250,000 or so clones, about nine tenths seen once. Between the trimmed V and J ends, which lost 3 bases and 1 base, there was a span of 9 bases. There are 14 residues in the CDR3. Germline V gene data show CDR1 as LNHDA and CDR2 as SQIVND (reference sequence). This chain links TRBV19 with TRBJ1-1; tentative D call: TRBD1 (6 bases). The sequencing input was PBMCs or T cells enriched from blood (not recorded which). The sequence was obtained from a woman aged 18 to 35 who had recovered from COVID-19. CDR3 loop: CASSIGQTNTEAFF. The CDR3 coding sequence is TGTGCCAGTAGTATCGGACAGACGAACACTGAAGCTTTCTTT.